One sample yielded the 30 T cell receptor beta chains listed below, sequenced in a study of T cell repertoires in cytomegalovirus infection (dated by TCRdb to the late 2010s). Reads for this sample came from an Illumina HiSeq 1500. TCRdb trimmed public reads at Q25 via fastp, called clones via MiXCR and kept in-frame beta chains. Rows matching on CDR3 protein sequence are summarized as one entry with the most common DNA and genes. This sample lists under 200,000 distinct CDR3 sequences; roughly a sixth were detected once. Around 20% of the sample rests with the top ten. Sequencing input: CD8+ T cells from PBMCs. The receptors shown here come from a human donor in good health (CMV status not recorded). Some clones in this sample may be carry-over from other donors' samples.

This clonotype was seen ten or more times. J is TRBJ2-7 and V is TRBV7-2; D may correspond to TRBD1 or TRBD2 (6 bases each). V was trimmed by 1 base and J by 5 bases, leaving 18 bases between them. CDR1 and CDR2 from the germline V gene are SGHTA and FQGNSA. The CDR3 totals 16 residues. CDR3 sequence reads: CASSLEWGLAYNEQYF. CDR3 coding DNA: TGTGCCAGCAGCTTAGAATGGGGGCTAGCGTACAACGAGCAGTACTTC. Combining the CDR3 with reference TRBV7-2 and TRBJ2-7 gives the whole variable domain GAGVSQSPSNKVTEKGKDVELRCDPISGHTALYWYRQSLGQGLEFLIYFQGNSAPDKSGLPSDRFSAERTGGSVSTLTIQRTQQEDSAVYLCASSLEWGLAYNEQYFGPGTRLTVT.

This clonotype appeared many times. This chain joins TRBV7-8 and TRBJ2-3, with TRBD1 as a possible D gene (5 bases). Germline CDR1 SGHVS, CDR2 FQNEAQ. This CDR3 comprises 14 residues. The V and J ends lost 1 base and 5 bases respectively, with 10 bases between them. CDR3 in amino acids: CASSLGRGGDTQYF. CDR3 DNA sequence: TGTGCCAGCAGCTTAGGAAGGGGTGGAGATACGCAGTATTTT.

V usage is TRBV6-5 and J usage is TRBJ2-2; D may be TRBD2 (6 bases). Germline V gene lookup returns CDR1 MNHEY and CDR2 SVGAGI. The CDR3 sequence is 14 residues long. V lost 0 bases to trimming and J lost 6 bases, with 8 bases between them. The CDR3 region has the DNA TGTGCCAGCAGTTACTCGCCGGGGGCCGGGGAGCTGTTTTTT. Its protein product is CASSYSPGAGELFF.

This clonotype was picked up a small number of times. The rearrangement links TRBV20-1 to TRBJ1-1; D gene unclear. The V end was cut by 0 bases, the J end by 1 base, with 12 bases between. Germline CDR1 reads DFQATT; CDR2 reads SNEGSKA (reference sequence). The CDR3 is 15 amino acids. CDR3 protein: CSARDMAAWNTEAFF. DNA of the CDR3: TGCAGTGCTAGAGATATGGCAGCCTGGAACACTGAAGCTTTCTTT.

V gene TRBV7-9 combines with J gene TRBJ1-3; TRBD1 aligns across 10 bases. Germline CDR1 reads SEHNR; CDR2 reads FQNEAQ (reference sequence). The CDR3 runs 16 residues. The ends lost 5 bases at V and 0 bases at J; junction bases unmatched: 4. This chain's CDR3 is CASSQRTGGSGNTIYF. The CDR3 DNA reads TGTGCCAGCAGCCAGCGGACAGGGGGCTCTGGAAACACCATATATTTT.

This clonotype was counted between two and nine times. The CDR3 loop is CASSDYQGAAKNIQYF. CDR3 coding DNA: TGTGCCAGCAGTGACTATCAGGGGGCGGCCAAAAACATTCAGTACTTC. The genes are TRBV28 and TRBJ2-4; 8 bases align to TRBD1. CDR1 is MDHEN and CDR2 is SYDVKM in the germline V gene. The length of the CDR3 is 16 residues. Trimming took 5 bases from V and 1 from J; bases not matched to a gene: 7. The full variable domain, completed using reference TRBV28 and TRBJ2-4, is DVKVTQSSRYLVKRTGEKVFLECVQDMDHENMFWYRQDPGLGLRLIYFSYDVKMKEKGDIPEGYSVSREKKERFSLILESASTNQTSMYLCASSDYQGAAKNIQYFGAGTRLSVL.

The chain couples TRBV28 to TRBJ2-3; TRBD1 might be the D (5 bases). The germline V gene encodes CDR1 MDHEN and CDR2 SYDVKM. Trimming cost V 8 bases and J 1 base, with 10 bases left between them. The CDR3 totals 13 residues. CDR3 in DNA: TGTGCCAGCGAGGACACAGGCACAGATACGCAGTATTTT. Amino acid sequence: CASEDTGTDTQYF.

This clonotype has only a few counts. The chain recombines TRBV2 with TRBJ2-4; TRBD2 agrees at 14 bases. The CDR3 has 17 residues. The J segment lost 0 bases and the V segment lost 6 bases, leaving 4 bases of the junction unmatched. Per germline, CDR1 SNHLY and CDR2 FYNNEI. The CDR3 here is CASRGLAGVLAKNIQYF. In nucleotides, the CDR3 is TGTGCCAGCAGGGGACTAGCGGGGGTTCTAGCCAAAAACATTCAGTACTTC. Full variable domain (outside the CDR3, taken from reference TRBV2 and TRBJ2-4): EPEVTQTPSHQVTQMGQEVILRCVPISNHLYFYWYRQILGQKVEFLVSFYNNEISEKSEIFDDQFSVERPDGSNFTLKIRSTKLEDSAMYFCASRGLAGVLAKNIQYFGAGTRLSVL.

This clonotype was picked up many times. In nucleotides, the CDR3 is TGTGCCAGTCGCCGGGACAGGGACCACGAGCAGTACTTC. Residues: CASRRDRDHEQYF. The chain carries TRBV7-3 and TRBJ2-7; 9 bases agree with TRBD1. This CDR3 has 13 amino acids. V lost 9 bases, J lost 5 bases, and 8 bases stayed unmatched. In germline, CDR1 is SGHTA, CDR2 FQGTGA.

This clonotype was found a few times. The CDR3 DNA reads TGTGCCAGCAGCCCCTTTTCGACGGCCGCAACTAATGAAAAACTGTTTTTT. Its protein product is CASSPFSTAATNEKLFF. The V call is TRBV7-8, the J call TRBJ1-4; no clear D. Trimming pared 5 bases from V and 0 bases from J, leaving 16 bases between. The CDR3 loop spans 17 amino acids. CDR1 and CDR2 from the germline V gene are SGHVS and FQNEAQ.

This clonotype is labeled as medium-sized. The V call is TRBV6-2 or TRBV6-3, the J call TRBJ2-2; 10 bases match TRBD2. Trimming cost V 5 bases and J 3 bases; bases outside gene matches: 3. Germline CDR1 reads MNHEY; CDR2 reads SVGEGT. The CDR3 contains 15 residues. As DNA, the CDR3 is TGTGCCAGCAGTAGTGGACTAGCGGACACCGGGGAGCTGTTTTTT. Amino acid sequence: CASSSGLADTGELFF.

The rearrangement joins TRBV6-6 to TRBJ1-5, with D hard to call. The CDR3 is 13 residues long. With 2 bases removed from V and 5 bases from J, the gap between germline ends came to 7 bases. Germline CDR1 reads MNHNY; CDR2 reads SVGAGI (reference sequence). The CDR3 sequence: CASSYRADQPQHF. As DNA, the CDR3 is TGTGCCAGCAGTTACAGGGCGGATCAGCCCCAGCATTTT.

This sequence joins TRBV7-2 and TRBJ2-2, with D maybe TRBD2 (6 bases). The CDR3 is 18 amino acids. V lost 5 bases, J lost 0 bases, and 19 bases lay in between. Germline CDR1 SGHTA, CDR2 FQGNSA. The chain's CDR3 is CASSPSRGATTNTGELFF. CDR3 in DNA: TGTGCCAGCAGCCCCTCCCGCGGGGCCACTACGAACACCGGGGAGCTGTTTTTT. Complete variable domain (other parts from reference TRBV7-2 and TRBJ2-2): GAGVSQSPSNKVTEKGKDVELRCDPISGHTALYWYRQSLGQGLEFLIYFQGNSAPDKSGLPSDRFSAERTGGSVSTLTIQRTQQEDSAVYLCASSPSRGATTNTGELFFGEGSRLTVL.

The rearrangement joins TRBV7-6 to TRBJ2-1; D gene unclear. The CDR3 runs 15 residues. The ends were cut back, 1 base at V and 5 bases at J, with 12 bases in the middle. Germline V lookup: CDR1 SGHVS, CDR2 FNYEAQ. CDR3 loop: CASSLVSLSHNEQFF. In DNA form, the CDR3 reads TGTGCCAGCAGCTTAGTGTCGTTATCCCACAATGAGCAGTTCTTC.

This clonotype was found a few times. The rearrangement uses TRBV7-9 and TRBJ2-7; D is unclear. V shed 3 bases and J shed 3 bases, with 12 bases lying between them. This CDR3 is 14 amino acids long. CDR1 and CDR2 (germline): SEHNR, FQNEAQ (reference sequence). This chain's CDR3 is CASSFVGGYYEQYF. In nucleotides, the CDR3 is TGTGCCAGCAGCTTCGTCGGCGGCTACTACGAGCAGTACTTC.

V and J are TRBV4-1 and TRBJ2-5, with a tentative D call TRBD1 (6 bases). The CDR3 consists of 14 residues. V was cut by 2 bases and J by 5 bases, with 12 bases left in between. Germline V gives CDR1 MGHRA, CDR2 YSYEKL. The CDR3 region has the DNA TGCGCCAGCAGCCAACCAGGGGAGTCGGAGACCCAGTACTTC. Protein sequence: CASSQPGESETQYF.

This clonotype occurred many times. The CDR3 loop is CASSFGLAGGRYTQYF. In DNA form, the CDR3 reads TGTGCCAGCAGCTTTGGACTAGCGGGGGGCCGCTATACGCAGTATTTT. The V and J genes are TRBV7-4 and TRBJ2-3, with 14 bases that match TRBD2. V shed 3 bases, J shed 7 bases, and the junction held 6 bases outside the gene matches. The germline V gene has CDR1 SGHVT and CDR2 SQSDAQ. The CDR3 runs to 16 residues.

This clonotype was counted at least ten times. The chain carries TRBV7-2 and TRBJ2-1; D is undetermined. The CDR3 spans 16 residues. The V end was cut by 1 base, the J end by 0 bases, with 10 bases between. Germline V gene lookup returns CDR1 SGHTA and CDR2 FQGNSA. The CDR3 coding sequence is TGTGCCAGCAGCTTAGACGACTTTCGCTCCTACAATGAGCAGTTCTTC. Translated, it gives CASSLDDFRSYNEQFF.

This clonotype was seen a handful of times. This CDR3 reads CASPLWDRGNTGELFF. The CDR3 region has the DNA TGTGCCAGCCCCCTCTGGGACAGGGGTAACACCGGGGAGCTGTTTTTT. The V and J genes are TRBV7-6 and TRBJ2-2; TRBD1 aligns across 10 bases. Germline-derived CDR1 and CDR2 are SGHVS and FNYEAQ. The CDR3 runs 16 residues. Losses at the gene ends were 8 bases for V and 2 bases for J; bases not matched to a gene: 8.

V gene TRBV7-2 combines with J gene TRBJ2-3; D is possibly TRBD1 (6 bases). CDR3 length: 14 amino acids. Trimming cost V 6 bases and J 1 base, with 11 bases left between them. Germline V gene data show CDR1 as SGHTA and CDR2 as FQGNSA. The CDR3 sequence is CASRRGNRTDTQYF. The CDR3 DNA follows: TGTGCCAGCAGAAGGGGGAACCGCACAGATACGCAGTATTTT.

In its sample, this clonotype was seen a few times. The J gene is TRBJ1-2, the V gene TRBV12-3 or TRBV12-4; D ambiguous. Trimming stripped 4 bases from V and 8 bases from J, with 17 bases between. The CDR3 loop spans 14 amino acids. The CDR3 is CASSSPGPKVGYTF. DNA of the CDR3: TGTGCCAGCAGTTCTCCGGGTCCCAAGGTGGGCTACACCTTC.

This clonotype has a handful of counts. This chain joins TRBV5-5 and TRBJ2-1, with 10 nucleotides matching TRBD1. V shed 0 bases, J shed 6 bases, and the junction held 9 bases outside the gene matches. The CDR3 sequence is 17 residues long. CDR1 and CDR2 from the germline V gene are SGHKS and YYEKEE (reference sequence). CDR3 sequence: CASSLAGTGDLFNEQFF. The CDR3 DNA reads TGTGCCAGCAGCTTGGCGGGGACAGGGGACCTCTTCAATGAGCAGTTCTTC.

This clonotype came up a few times. The rearrangement links TRBV4-1 to TRBJ1-1, with 8 bases that match TRBD1. V trimming: 3 bases; J trimming: 1 base; junction bases outside the gene matches: 4. CDR3 size: 15 residues. Germline assignment: CDR1 MGHRA and CDR2 YSYEKL. The CDR3 nucleotides read TGCGCCAGCAGCCACAGGACAGGGAGGAACACTGAAGCTTTCTTT. It encodes CASSHRTGRNTEAFF.

This chain joins TRBV6-2 or TRBV6-3 and TRBJ2-3; 8 bases line up with TRBD2. The V gene end was trimmed by 4 bases and the J gene end by 5 bases; junction bases not matched to a gene: 8. This CDR3 has 15 amino acids. Germline assignment: CDR1 MNHEY and CDR2 SVGEGT. Written as DNA, the CDR3 is TGTGCCAGCAGTTCCGGGACTAGGTCCCGAGATACGCAGTATTTT. Translation gives CASSSGTRSRDTQYF.

The J gene is TRBJ2-7, the V gene TRBV11-2, with unresolved D. This CDR3 comprises 12 residues. V lost 3 bases and J 7 bases, leaving 10 bases between the germline ends. CDR1 and CDR2 (germline): SGHAT, FQNNGV. CDR3 in amino acids: CASSLAREEQYF. DNA for the CDR3: TGTGCCAGCAGCTTGGCAAGGGAAGAGCAGTACTTC. Drawing the rest from reference TRBV11-2 and TRBJ2-7, the complete variable domain is EAGVAQSPRYKIIEKRQSVAFWCNPISGHATLYWYQQILGQGPKLLIQFQNNGVVDDSQLPKDRFSAERLKGVDSTLKIQPAKLEDSAVYLCASSLAREEQYFGPGTRLTVT.

This clonotype was found a few times. The chain uses TRBV18 and TRBJ2-4; 7 nucleotides line up with TRBD1. The germline V gene encodes CDR1 KGHSH and CDR2 LQKENI. The ends lost 5 bases at V and 0 bases at J; junction bases unmatched: 4. This CDR3 is built from 15 residues. DNA of the CDR3: TGTGCCAGCTCAGCGACAGGGCTAGCCAAAAACATTCAGTACTTC. It encodes CASSATGLAKNIQYF.

This clonotype was counted only a few times. The chain carries TRBV11-2 and TRBJ2-7; 7 bases map to TRBD2. V lost 2 bases and J lost 4; bases outside the gene matches: 5. The CDR3 runs 14 residues. CDR1 SGHAT and CDR2 FQNNGV come from the germline V gene. The CDR3 region has the DNA TGTGCCAGCAGCTTAACTAGCGTGGGGTACGAGCAGTACTTC. Translated: CASSLTSVGYEQYF.

The table lists this clonotype with a few counts. V is TRBV10-3 and J is TRBJ2-3; TRBD1 might be the D (6 bases). In germline, CDR1 is ENHRY, CDR2 SYGVKD. V gave up 10 bases and J gave up 5 bases, with 13 bases separating them. This CDR3 region has 12 residues. In nucleotides, the CDR3 is TGTGCCACCAATCCAGGGGAAGATACGCAGTATTTT. Amino acids: CATNPGEDTQYF.

This clonotype was seen a handful of times. The rearrangement links TRBV6-1 to TRBJ1-1, with D unclear. There are 15 residues in the CDR3. Per germline, CDR1 MNHNS and CDR2 SASEGT. V lost 3 bases, J lost 0 bases, and 11 bases lay in between. The CDR3 is CASSDLGRMNTEAFF. The CDR3 DNA reads TGTGCCAGCAGTGACCTTGGCAGAATGAACACTGAAGCTTTCTTT.

The V and J genes are TRBV27 and TRBJ2-7; 8 positions match TRBD1. J gave up 4 bases and V 6 bases, and 11 bases lay outside the gene matches. The CDR3 is 15 residues long. Per germline, CDR1 MNHEY and CDR2 SMNVEV (reference sequence). The CDR3 DNA reads as TGTGCCAGCAGGGACAGGGCACTTGGGGGATACGAGCAGTACTTC. Translated, it gives CASRDRALGGYEQYF.